These 27 T cell receptor beta chains share one sample of origin, sequenced in a study of CD8 T cells in Susac syndrome. With random hexamers, about 0.5 to 1 ug RNA was reverse transcribed. TCRdb re-analysed the immunoSEQ multiplex PCR reads in MiXCR, keeping a single row per CDR3 protein. The data hold 100,000 to 150,000 distinct CDR3 sequences, with 90% to 95% observed a single time. Specimen: CD8+ T cells from PBMCs. These TCRs come from a human donor with Susac syndrome.

V and J are TRBV19 and TRBJ2-3; 10 bases line up with TRBD2. The CDR3 has 15 residues. CDR1 LNHDA and CDR2 SQIVND come from the germline V gene (reference sequence). Trimming removed 4 bases from V and 5 bases from J; junction bases left unmatched: 6. In DNA, the CDR3 is TGTGCCAGTAGTAGCATAGCGGGGGGCGGAGATACGCAGTATTTT. Translating gives CASSSIAGGGDTQYF.

V is TRBV20-1 and J is TRBJ1-4; no clear D gene. V dropped 5 bases and J dropped 4 bases, with 11 bases sitting between them. Germline CDR1 DFQATT, CDR2 SNEGSKA (reference sequence). The CDR3 loop spans 13 amino acids. The CDR3 region is CSASGFLNEKLFF. As DNA, the CDR3 is TGCAGTGCTTCCGGGTTCCTTAATGAAAAACTGTTTTTT.

As DNA, the CDR3 is TGCAGTGCTAGTTGGTCGAAATTAGACCCTGAAGCTTTCTTT. Its translation is CSASWSKLDPEAFF. This rearrangement joins TRBV20-1 to TRBJ1-1; D not resolved. The V gene's germline CDR1 is DFQATT and CDR2 SNEGSKA (reference sequence). CDR3 size: 14 residues. V shed 3 bases and J shed 6 bases, with 17 bases lying between them.

The chain links TRBV4-2 to TRBJ2-5; TRBD1 matches 9 bases. Per the germline V gene, CDR1 is LGHNA and CDR2 is YNFKEQ. J lost 0 bases, V lost 4 bases, and 3 bases had no gene match. The CDR3 contains 15 residues. The DNA of the CDR3 is TGTGCCAGCAGCCCCCGGGACAGGGACCAAGAGACCCAGTACTTC. Translated: CASSPRDRDQETQYF.

This chain connects TRBV15 to TRBJ2-5; 8 positions agree with TRBD1. J gave up 4 bases and V 5 bases, and 6 bases lay outside the gene matches. This CDR3 has 14 amino acids. Germline V gives CDR1 LNHNV, CDR2 YYDKDF (reference sequence). The CDR3 loop reads CATSAGQAGETQYF. CDR3 bases: TGTGCCACCAGCGCGGGACAGGCAGGAGAGACCCAGTACTTC.

This sequence joins TRBV7-9 and TRBJ2-3, with TRBD2 matching over 11 bases. CDR3 length: 16 residues. The ends lost 5 bases at V and 0 bases at J; junction bases unmatched: 4. Looked up from germline, CDR1 is SEHNR and CDR2 is FQNEAQ (reference sequence). CDR3 loop: CASSPRTSGSTDTQYF. The CDR3 coding sequence is TGTGCCAGCAGCCCGCGGACTAGCGGGAGCACAGATACGCAGTATTTT.

This clonotype was counted between two and nine times. The gene calls are TRBV6-4 and TRBJ2-3; 8 bases line up with TRBD2. The V segment lost 0 bases and the J segment 1 base; nucleotides outside the gene matches: 3. Germline-derived CDR1 and CDR2 are MRHNA and SNTAGT. This CDR3 has 16 amino acids. CDR3 DNA: TGTGCCAGCAGTGACTCCACGGGAGGGGGCACAGATACGCAGTATTTT. The encoded protein is CASSDSTGGGTDTQYF.

This rearrangement joins TRBV12-3 or TRBV12-4 to TRBJ2-5, with 11 bases that match TRBD2. V gave up 5 bases and J gave up 1 base; unmatched junction bases: 3. The CDR3 length is 15 residues. CDR3 sequence (DNA): TGTGCCAGCAGTCGGACTAGCGGGCTCCAAGAGACCCAGTACTTC. This gives the protein CASSRTSGLQETQYF.

The V call is TRBV7-8, the J call TRBJ1-5; tentative D call: TRBD1 (6 bases). Germline-derived CDR1 and CDR2 are SGHVS and FQNEAQ. The CDR3 contains 16 residues. Between the trimmed V and J ends, which lost 5 bases and 6 bases, there was a span of 20 bases. The CDR3 here is CASSAGTTGYGQPQHF. CDR3 DNA sequence: TGTGCCAGCAGCGCGGGGACCACAGGGTATGGTCAGCCCCAGCATTTT.

This chain connects TRBV4-2 to TRBJ2-7; 14 positions agree with TRBD2. CDR3 size: 17 residues. With V trimmed by 1 base and J by 2 bases, 4 bases remained unmatched. Germline CDR1 is LGHNA and CDR2 is YNFKEQ. The CDR3 DNA sequence: TGTGCCAGCAGCCAAGGAGTGACTAGCGGGAGGGCCTACGAGCAGTACTTC. Translated, it gives CASSQGVTSGRAYEQYF.

The chain recombines TRBV12-3 or TRBV12-4 with TRBJ2-5; 15 bases map to TRBD2. The CDR3 sequence is 16 residues long. Trimming at V came to 8 bases and at J to 5 bases, leaving 9 bases not matched to a gene. CDR3 region: CASEPGLAGGAETQYF. DNA for the CDR3: TGTGCCAGCGAACCGGGACTAGCGGGGGGCGCGGAGACCCAGTACTTC.

J is TRBJ2-7 and V is TRBV7-9; a possible D gene is TRBD1 (5 bases). Trimming took off 5 bases at V and 6 bases at J, with 14 bases between the two ends. There are 13 residues in the CDR3. The germline V gene encodes CDR1 SEHNR and CDR2 FQNEAQ (reference sequence). CDR3 DNA: TGTGCCAGCAGCCGTGTTGGCCAGGGCGAGCAGTACTTC. It is translated as CASSRVGQGEQYF.

This chain joins TRBV6-5 and TRBJ1-1; 8 bases match TRBD1. Germline V CDR1 and CDR2: MNHEY, SVGAGI. V shed 2 bases, J shed 4 bases, and the junction held 3 bases outside the gene matches. This CDR3 has 14 residues. The DNA of the CDR3 is TGTGCCAGCAGTTACGATACAGGGGGCACTGAAGCTTTCTTT. Its protein is CASSYDTGGTEAFF.

The chain combines TRBV4-3 with TRBJ1-1; D is uncertain. V was trimmed by 0 bases and J by 5 bases, leaving 10 bases between them. CDR1 is LGHNA, CDR2 YSLEER, per germline. CDR3 length: 14 residues. The CDR3 is CASSQDTPPTEAFF. CDR3 bases: TGCGCCAGCAGCCAAGATACGCCCCCGACTGAAGCTTTCTTT.

This clonotype was seen only once. V usage is TRBV20-1 and J usage is TRBJ1-4; 9 bases match TRBD1. Trimming cost V 0 bases and J 8 bases; bases outside gene matches: 10. Looked up from germline, CDR1 is DFQATT and CDR2 is SNEGSKA (reference sequence). The CDR3 runs 16 residues. The CDR3 DNA follows: TGCAGTGCTAGAGAACTAACAGGGGGCGATTTGGAAAAACTGTTTTTT. Translated, it gives CSARELTGGDLEKLFF.

This chain joins TRBV4-2 and TRBJ2-1; no clear D gene. V was trimmed by 0 bases and J by 5 bases, leaving 17 bases between them. CDR1 is LGHNA and CDR2 is YNFKEQ in the germline V gene. The CDR3 extends over 17 amino acids. CDR3 sequence reads: CASSQDSRPYSHNEQFF. CDR3 bases: TGTGCCAGCAGCCAAGATAGTAGGCCCTATTCTCACAATGAGCAGTTCTTC.

This clonotype was recorded a few times. CDR3 region: CASSETENTEAFF. Here the CDR3 DNA reads TGTGCCAGCAGTGAGACGGAGAACACTGAAGCTTTCTTT. The chain links TRBV6-4 to TRBJ1-1, with D unresolved. Germline CDR1 MRHNA, CDR2 SNTAGT. The CDR3 extends over 13 amino acids. Trimming left V 3 bases short and J 1 base short, with 6 bases between.

V usage is TRBV15 and J usage is TRBJ1-4; D is undetermined. V lost 3 bases and J 6 bases, leaving 17 bases between the germline ends. This CDR3 spans 16 amino acids. Germline loops: CDR1 LNHNV, CDR2 YYDKDF (reference sequence). CDR3 in DNA: TGTGCCACCAGCAGTCCTCAAGTGGCTCCTTATGAAAAACTGTTTTTT. Its protein is CATSSPQVAPYEKLFF. Complete variable domain (other parts from reference TRBV15 and TRBJ1-4): DAMVIQNPRYQVTQFGKPVTLSCSQTLNHNVMYWYQQKSSQAPKLLFHYYDKDFNNEADTPDNFQSRRPNTSFCFLDIRSPGLGDTAMYLCATSSPQVAPYEKLFFGSGTQLSVL.

The chain is built from TRBV30 and TRBJ2-7; D gene unclear. Germline V lookup: CDR1 GTSNPN, CDR2 SVGIG (reference sequence). The CDR3 has 15 amino acids. V lost 3 bases, J lost 3 bases, and 18 bases lay in between. For the CDR3, the DNA is TGTGCCTGGAGGGACCCAAAGCAAAATTTCTACGAGCAGTACTTC. Translation gives CAWRDPKQNFYEQYF.

This chain links TRBV3-1 with TRBJ1-4; D not resolved. V was pared by 3 bases and J by 8 bases, with 19 bases between. Germline V gives CDR1 LGHDT, CDR2 YNNKEL (reference sequence). This CDR3 is built from 16 residues. The CDR3 is CASSHGRTAGWEKLFF. CDR3 sequence (DNA): TGTGCCAGCAGCCACGGGAGGACGGCCGGCTGGGAAAAACTGTTTTTT. Combining the CDR3 with reference TRBV3-1 and TRBJ1-4 gives the whole variable domain DTAVSQTPKYLVTQMGNDKSIKCEQNLGHDTMYWYKQDSKKFLKIMFSYNNKELIINETVPNRFSPKSPDKAHLNLHINSLELGDSAVYFCASSHGRTAGWEKLFFGSGTQLSVL.

The chain is built from TRBV10-3 and TRBJ1-6; tentatively, D is TRBD1 (6 bases). The CDR3 covers 13 residues. Germline V CDR1 and CDR2: ENHRY, SYGVKD. V was clipped by 3 bases and J by 11 bases, with 11 bases between them. The CDR3 sequence: CAISDRGDPPLHF. The CDR3 bases are TGTGCCATCAGTGACAGGGGAGATCCACCCCTCCACTTT.

The chain uses TRBV15 and TRBJ2-7; 10 positions match TRBD2. CDR1 and CDR2 from the germline V gene are LNHNV and YYDKDF (reference sequence). The length of the CDR3 is 14 residues. Germline trimming cut 8 bases from V and 3 bases from J; bases unmatched to any gene: 7. The CDR3: CATARGLASYEQYF. For the CDR3, the DNA is TGTGCCACCGCGAGGGGACTAGCGAGCTACGAGCAGTACTTC.

J is TRBJ2-5 and V is TRBV5-1; no clear D gene. Germline V gives CDR1 SGHRS, CDR2 YFSETQ. Trimming stripped 0 bases from V and 0 bases from J, with 6 bases between. This CDR3 region has 14 residues. This CDR3 reads CASSLAQDQETQYF. The CDR3, as DNA: TGCGCCAGCAGCTTGGCCCAGGACCAAGAGACCCAGTACTTC.

The chain has TRBV6-2 or TRBV6-3 and TRBJ2-3, with 11 bases matching TRBD2. V was pared by 6 bases and J by 5 bases, with 7 bases of the junction left unmatched. CDR1 is MNHEY and CDR2 is SVGEGT in the germline V gene. The CDR3 length is 15 residues. CDR3 amino acids: CASSSLAGVVDTQYF. The CDR3 DNA follows: TGTGCCAGCAGCTCACTAGCGGGAGTTGTAGATACGCAGTATTTT.

The chain joins TRBV19 to TRBJ2-7; no definite D call. Looked up from germline, CDR1 is LNHDA and CDR2 is SQIVND (reference sequence). With 3 bases removed from V and 3 bases from J, the gap between germline ends came to 9 bases. This CDR3 is built from 13 residues. The CDR3 reads CASSMDRDYEQYF. CDR3 in DNA: TGTGCCAGTAGTATGGACCGAGACTACGAGCAGTACTTC.

The sample holds one count of this clonotype. V usage is TRBV6-2 or TRBV6-3 and J usage is TRBJ2-2, with 10 bases that match TRBD2. The CDR3 is made up of 16 amino acids. J was trimmed by 1 base and V by 7 bases; bases with no gene match: 6. The V gene's germline CDR1 is MNHEY and CDR2 SVGEGT. CDR3 coding DNA: TGTGCCAGCACCCCCCGACTAGCGGGGAACACCGGGGAGCTGTTTTTT. Its protein is CASTPRLAGNTGELFF.

This chain links TRBV4-3 with TRBJ2-7; the match to TRBD2 covers 10 bases. V was pared by 0 bases and J by 1 base, with 6 bases of the junction left unmatched. This CDR3 contains 17 residues. From germline, CDR1 is LGHNA and CDR2 YSLEER. CDR3 sequence reads: CASSQEAIAGGSYEQYF. DNA for the CDR3: TGCGCCAGCAGCCAAGAGGCAATAGCGGGAGGTTCCTACGAGCAGTACTTC.